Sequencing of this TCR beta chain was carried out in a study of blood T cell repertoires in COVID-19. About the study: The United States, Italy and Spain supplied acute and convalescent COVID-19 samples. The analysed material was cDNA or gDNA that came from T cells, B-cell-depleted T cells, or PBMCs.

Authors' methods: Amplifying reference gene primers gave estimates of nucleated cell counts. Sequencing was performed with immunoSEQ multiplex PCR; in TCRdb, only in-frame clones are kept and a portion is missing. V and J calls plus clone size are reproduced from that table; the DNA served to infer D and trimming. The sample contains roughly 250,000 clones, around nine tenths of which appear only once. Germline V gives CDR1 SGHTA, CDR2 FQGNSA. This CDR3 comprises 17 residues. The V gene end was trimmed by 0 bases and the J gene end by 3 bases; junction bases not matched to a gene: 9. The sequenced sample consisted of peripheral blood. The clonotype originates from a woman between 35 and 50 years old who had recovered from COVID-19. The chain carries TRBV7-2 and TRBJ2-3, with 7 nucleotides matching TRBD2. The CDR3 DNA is TGTGCCAGCAGCTTAGCGCGGGCGGGGGTAGGAACAGATACGCAGTATTTT. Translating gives CASSLARAGVGTDTQYF.